The text below deals with one T cell receptor beta chain. Antigen unknown. One entry per CDR3 protein, called by TCRdb with MiXCR from the RT-PCR reads. The data contain around 150,000 distinct CDR3 sequences, about a tenth of them singletons. The CDR3 totals 15 residues. The ends lost 3 bases at V and 2 bases at J; junction bases unmatched: 4. Germline CDR1 reads LNHNV; CDR2 reads YYDKDF (reference sequence). The sample is drawn from a study of response to subunit inactivated influenza vaccine. Study conclusions and caveats: The authors offered the suggestion that each seasonal influenza vaccination recruits few new T cells.

The chain couples TRBV15 to TRBJ2-1, with TRBD1 matching over 7 bases. This TCR was recovered from a man aged 45-65 years who received an inactivated influenza vaccine. Specimen: non-naive T cells sorted from PBMCs, collected more than 35 days after vaccination. The CDR3 DNA reads TGTGCCACCAGCAGGGCCGGGACAGCCTACAATGAGCAGTTCTTC. Its translation: CATSRAGTAYNEQFF.